This T cell receptor beta chain is drawn from a study of cytomegalovirus exposure and HLA in healthy donors. About the study: The approximately 120 million unique TCR beta sequences, from approximately 170 million T cells, were found by an earlier analysis.

Participants comprised healthy donors of bone marrow. Use of 60 Vbeta and 13 Jbeta primers characterized the PCR. TCRdb keeps only in-frame clones here, not all; method: immunoSEQ multiplex PCR. The table has roughly 76,000 clones, approximately 90% seen once; the top ten hold roughly 2%. The CDR3 spans 11 residues. In germline, CDR1 is ENHRY, CDR2 SYGVKD. Specimen: PBMCs. V usage is TRBV10-3 and J usage is TRBJ2-7; D is possibly TRBD2 (6 bases). The receptor comes from a woman aged 30 to 39 in good health and CMV-seronegative. The CDR3 loop reads CAGGSPYEQYF. As DNA, the CDR3 is TGTGCTGGGGGGAGTCCCTACGAGCAGTACTTC.